The clone carrying this TCR beta chain was observed a handful of times. The antigen remains undetermined. This sample was included in a study of T cells after yellow fever vaccination. Notes on the study in general: High-abundance clonotypes from the bulk population could contaminate FACS-sorted repertoires.

Conversion of TCR transcripts into cDNA relied on 5'RACE template switching, which added a universal primer site and UMIs. TCRdb recomputed calls from the 5' RACE reads with MiXCR, one row per CDR3 protein. This sample has 150,000 to 200,000 distinct CDR3 sequences, with approximately 10% found just once. This TCR was sampled from a man between 18 and 35 years old who received the YFV17D yellow fever vaccine. The specimen comprised CD8+ T cells sorted from PBMCs, sampled 45 days after the yellow fever booster vaccination.

The CDR3 coding sequence is TGCGCCAGCAGCCAATACAACAGGAGATATTTT. It specifies CASSQYNRRYF. V is TRBV4-1 and J is TRBJ1-3, with D maybe TRBD1 (5 bases). Trimming shortened V by 2 bases and J by 15 bases, and 11 bases separated the two germline ends. The CDR3 length is 11 residues. Germline V gene lookup returns CDR1 MGHRA and CDR2 YSYEKL.